The rows below give T cell receptor beta chains drawn from one sample of a study of shared clonotypes between healthy human individuals. Clones were sequenced by immunoSEQ multiplex PCR, and TCRdb holds only the in-frame ones, with some missing. The sample carries approximately 1.9 million clones, 93% recorded once. The sequenced sample was naive CD8+ T cells from PBMCs. These receptors were obtained from a man aged 18 to 29 in good health. Some clones in this sample may be carry-over from other donors' samples. Both conserved end residues are part of each CDR3. D genes are given only for firm matches.

j_gene: TRBJ2-3
d_gene: .
v_gene: TRBV27
CDR3aa: CASAPTGRGTDTQYF

j_gene: TRBJ2-1
d_gene: .
v_gene: TRBV30
CDR3aa: CAWKPRRAEQFF

j_gene: TRBJ2-7
d_gene: .
v_gene: TRBV7-2
CDR3aa: CASSLQFRWEQYF

j_gene: TRBJ1-4
d_gene: TRBD1
v_gene: TRBV2
CDR3aa: CASWDRGLEKLFF

j_gene: TRBJ2-7
d_gene: TRBD2
v_gene: TRBV12-5
CDR3aa: CASGLGRGGFYEQYF

j_gene: TRBJ2-1
d_gene: TRBD2
v_gene: TRBV4-1
CDR3aa: CASSLVAGGSDEQFF

j_gene: TRBJ2-7
d_gene: TRBD1
v_gene: TRBV28
CDR3aa: CASTGTGSLYEQYF

j_gene: TRBJ2-7
d_gene: .
v_gene: TRBV9
CDR3aa: CASSVGLSSYEQYF

j_gene: TRBJ2-7
d_gene: .
v_gene: TRBV7-9
CDR3aa: CASSSPRTRREQYF

j_gene: TRBJ1-2
d_gene: .
v_gene: TRBV7-2
CDR3aa: CASSLVGDYGYTF

j_gene: TRBJ1-4
d_gene: .
v_gene: TRBV4-1
CDR3aa: CASSQDVLVVSQGDGKLFF

j_gene: TRBJ2-1
d_gene: .
v_gene: TRBV11-3
CDR3aa: CASSFGTGPYNEQFF

j_gene: TRBJ1-1
d_gene: TRBD1
v_gene: TRBV28
CDR3aa: CASRKTRGLNTEAFF

j_gene: TRBJ1-1
d_gene: TRBD1
v_gene: TRBV27
CDR3aa: CASSQGGLGTEAFF

j_gene: TRBJ1-1
d_gene: .
v_gene: TRBV29-1
CDR3aa: CSVPQGGDQAFF

j_gene: TRBJ2-5
d_gene: .
v_gene: TRBV4-1
CDR3aa: CASSRTPGKETQYF

j_gene: TRBJ2-7
d_gene: .
v_gene: TRBV7-2
CDR3aa: CASTLRVPRGYEQYF

j_gene: TRBJ2-3
d_gene: TRBD2
v_gene: TRBV28
CDR3aa: CASSYILAGISTDTQYF

j_gene: TRBJ2-1
d_gene: .
v_gene: TRBV15
CDR3aa: CATSLWGNEFDEQFF

j_gene: TRBJ1-4
d_gene: TRBD1
v_gene: TRBV4-1
CDR3aa: CASSQGTGGLEKLFF

j_gene: TRBJ1-1
d_gene: .
v_gene: TRBV2
CDR3aa: CASSEGRDMNTEAFF

j_gene: TRBJ1-1
d_gene: .
v_gene: TRBV2
CDR3aa: CASSVGPNTEAFF

j_gene: TRBJ2-2
d_gene: TRBD2
v_gene: TRBV7-3
CDR3aa: CASSVGGTGELFF

j_gene: TRBJ1-5
d_gene: TRBD1
v_gene: TRBV10-2
CDR3aa: CATRQGYQPQHF

j_gene: TRBJ2-1
d_gene: .
v_gene: TRBV28
CDR3aa: CASSPDGEQFF

j_gene: TRBJ1-3
d_gene: .
v_gene: TRBV7-6
CDR3aa: CASSFGGSGNTIYF

j_gene: TRBJ1-2
d_gene: .
v_gene: TRBV21-1
CDR3aa: CASNLKTGTRVYDGYTF

j_gene: TRBJ2-2
d_gene: .
v_gene: TRBV19
CDR3aa: CASSIVSGELFF

j_gene: TRBJ2-1
d_gene: .
v_gene: TRBV9
CDR3aa: CASSLRSDSSSYNEQFF

j_gene: TRBJ2-5
d_gene: .
v_gene: TRBV15
CDR3aa: CATSREPEQETQYF

j_gene: TRBJ2-3
d_gene: TRBD2
v_gene: TRBV15
CDR3aa: CATSRGLADHTDTQYF

j_gene: TRBJ1-5
d_gene: .
v_gene: TRBV11-2
CDR3aa: CASSLANQPQHF

j_gene: TRBJ2-5
d_gene: TRBD1
v_gene: TRBV7-3
CDR3aa: CATLTGVFGETQYF

j_gene: TRBJ2-3
d_gene: .
v_gene: TRBV7-9
CDR3aa: CASSPPGVSTDTQYF

j_gene: TRBJ2-7
d_gene: .
v_gene: TRBV6-5
CDR3aa: CASSYRRDGSEQYF

j_gene: TRBJ1-2
d_gene: .
v_gene: TRBV7-3
CDR3aa: CASSLIGLYGYTF

j_gene: TRBJ2-7
d_gene: TRBD1
v_gene: TRBV29-1
CDR3aa: CSVLGQGGFYEQYF

j_gene: TRBJ2-1
d_gene: .
v_gene: TRBV6-6
CDR3aa: CASSYSFRGTYNEQFF

j_gene: TRBJ2-5
d_gene: TRBD2
v_gene: TRBV4-1
CDR3aa: CASSRLSGREETQYF

j_gene: TRBJ2-3
d_gene: TRBD2
v_gene: TRBV7-2
CDR3aa: CASSLVPAGVSTDTQYF